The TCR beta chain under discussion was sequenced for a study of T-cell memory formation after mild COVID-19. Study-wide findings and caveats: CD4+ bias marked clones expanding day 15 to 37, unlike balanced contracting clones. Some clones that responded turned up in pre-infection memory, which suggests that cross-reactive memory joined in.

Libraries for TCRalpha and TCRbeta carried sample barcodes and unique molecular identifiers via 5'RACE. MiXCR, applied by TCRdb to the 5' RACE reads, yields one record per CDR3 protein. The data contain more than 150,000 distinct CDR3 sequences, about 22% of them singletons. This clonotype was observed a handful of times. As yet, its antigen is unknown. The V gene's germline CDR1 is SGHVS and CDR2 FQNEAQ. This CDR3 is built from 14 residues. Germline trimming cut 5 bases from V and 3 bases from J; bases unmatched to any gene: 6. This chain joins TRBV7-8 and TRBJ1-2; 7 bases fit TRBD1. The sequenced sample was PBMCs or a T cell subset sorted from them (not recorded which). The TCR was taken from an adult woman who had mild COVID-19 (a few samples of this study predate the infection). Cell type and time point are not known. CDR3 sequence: CASSRRGRDYGYTF. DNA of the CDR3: TGTGCCAGCAGCCGAAGGGGGCGCGACTATGGCTACACCTTC.